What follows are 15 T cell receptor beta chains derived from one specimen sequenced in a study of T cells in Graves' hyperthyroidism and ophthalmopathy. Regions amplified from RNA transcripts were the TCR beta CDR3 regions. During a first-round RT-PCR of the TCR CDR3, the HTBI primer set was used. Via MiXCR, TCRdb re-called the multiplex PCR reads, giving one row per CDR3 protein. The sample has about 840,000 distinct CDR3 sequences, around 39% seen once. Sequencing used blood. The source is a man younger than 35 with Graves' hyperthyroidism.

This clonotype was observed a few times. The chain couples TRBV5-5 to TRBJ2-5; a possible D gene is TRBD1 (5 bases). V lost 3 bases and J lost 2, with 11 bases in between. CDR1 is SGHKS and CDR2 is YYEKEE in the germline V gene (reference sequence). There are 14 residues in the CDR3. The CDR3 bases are TGTGCCAGCAGCTCTCGAAAGGGGCAAGAGACCCAGTACTTC. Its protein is CASSSRKGQETQYF. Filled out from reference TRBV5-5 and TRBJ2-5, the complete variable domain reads DAGVTQSPTHLIKTRGQQVTLRCSPISGHKSVSWYQQVLGQGPQFIFQYYEKEERGRGNFPDRFSARQFPNYSSELNVNALLLGDSALYLCASSSRKGQETQYFGPGTRLLVL.

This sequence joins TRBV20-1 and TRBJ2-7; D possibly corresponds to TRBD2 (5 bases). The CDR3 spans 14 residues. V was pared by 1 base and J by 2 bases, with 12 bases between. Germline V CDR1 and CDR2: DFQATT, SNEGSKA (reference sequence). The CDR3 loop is CSARGGLGTYEQYF. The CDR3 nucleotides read TGCAGTGCTAGAGGTGGCCTCGGGACCTACGAGCAGTACTTC.

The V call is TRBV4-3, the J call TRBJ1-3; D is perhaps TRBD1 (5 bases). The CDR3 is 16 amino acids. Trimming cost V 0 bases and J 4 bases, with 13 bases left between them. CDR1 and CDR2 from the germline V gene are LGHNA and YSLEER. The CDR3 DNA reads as TGCGCCAGCAGCCAAGACCCAGGGAACTTAGGAAACACCATATATTTT. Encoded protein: CASSQDPGNLGNTIYF.

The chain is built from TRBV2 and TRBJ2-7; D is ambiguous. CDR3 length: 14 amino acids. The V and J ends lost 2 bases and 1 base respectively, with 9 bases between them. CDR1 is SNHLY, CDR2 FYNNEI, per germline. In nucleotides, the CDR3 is TGTGCCAGCAGTGAATTTGGACGGTCCTACGAGCAGTACTTC. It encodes CASSEFGRSYEQYF.

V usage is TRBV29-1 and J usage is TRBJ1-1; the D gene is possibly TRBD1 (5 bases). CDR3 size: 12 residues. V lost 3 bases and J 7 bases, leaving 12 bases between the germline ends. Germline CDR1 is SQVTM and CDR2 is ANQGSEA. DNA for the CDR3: TGCAGCGTTGACGGGGGTGCAGGTGAAGCTTTCTTT. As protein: CSVDGGAGEAFF.

In DNA, the CDR3 is TGTGCCAGCAGCCCCGACCAGGGCAGGTGGGAGACCCAGTACTTC. Translated: CASSPDQGRWETQYF. V and J are TRBV9 and TRBJ2-5; D is possibly TRBD1 (5 bases). CDR1 and CDR2 (germline): SGDLS, YYNGEE. Between the trimmed V and J ends, which lost 4 bases and 5 bases, there was a span of 18 bases. CDR3 length: 15 amino acids.

The CDR3 DNA sequence: TGTGCCAGCAGTTATGGCGGGAGGGCCCAGTACTTC. Its translation is CASSYGGRAQYF. This chain links TRBV6-5 with TRBJ2-5; 9 bases map to TRBD2. V lost 3 bases, J lost 9 bases, and 2 bases stayed unmatched. The V gene's germline CDR1 is MNHEY and CDR2 SVGAGI. This CDR3 contains 12 residues.

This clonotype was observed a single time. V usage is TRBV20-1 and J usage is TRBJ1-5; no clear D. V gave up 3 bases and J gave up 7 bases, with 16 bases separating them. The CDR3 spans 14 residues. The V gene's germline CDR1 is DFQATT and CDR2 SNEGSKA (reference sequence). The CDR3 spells CSARPGIVRQPQHF. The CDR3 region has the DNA TGCAGTGCTAGGCCGGGGATAGTGAGGCAGCCCCAGCATTTT.

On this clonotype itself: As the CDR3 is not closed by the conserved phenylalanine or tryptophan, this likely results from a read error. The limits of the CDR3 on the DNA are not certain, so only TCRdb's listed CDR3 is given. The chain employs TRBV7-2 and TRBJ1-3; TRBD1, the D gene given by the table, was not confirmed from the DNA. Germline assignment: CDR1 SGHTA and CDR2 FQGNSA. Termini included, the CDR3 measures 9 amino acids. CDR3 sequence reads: CASSRSTGL.

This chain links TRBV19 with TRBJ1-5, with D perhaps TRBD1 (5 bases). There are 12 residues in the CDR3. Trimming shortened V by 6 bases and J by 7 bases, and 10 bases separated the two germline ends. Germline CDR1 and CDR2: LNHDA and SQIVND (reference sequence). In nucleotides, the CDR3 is TGTGCCAGTAGGGGGGGAAGGCAGCCCCAGCATTTT. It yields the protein CASRGGRQPQHF.

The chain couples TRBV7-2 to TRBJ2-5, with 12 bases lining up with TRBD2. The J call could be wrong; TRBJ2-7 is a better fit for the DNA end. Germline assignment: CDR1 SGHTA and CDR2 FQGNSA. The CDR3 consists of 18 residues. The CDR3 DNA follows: TGTGCCAGCAGCACTTCTAGCGGGGGGGAAGTGGTAGGGGACGAGCAGTACTTC. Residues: CASSTSSGGEVVGDEQYF.

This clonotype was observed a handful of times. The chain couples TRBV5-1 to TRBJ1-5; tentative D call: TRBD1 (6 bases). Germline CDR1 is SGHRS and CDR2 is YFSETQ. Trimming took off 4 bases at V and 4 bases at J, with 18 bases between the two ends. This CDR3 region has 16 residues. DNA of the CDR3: TGCGCCAGCAGCACGGGACCAGGGGTCCCTAATCAGCCCCAGCATTTT. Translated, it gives CASSTGPGVPNQPQHF.

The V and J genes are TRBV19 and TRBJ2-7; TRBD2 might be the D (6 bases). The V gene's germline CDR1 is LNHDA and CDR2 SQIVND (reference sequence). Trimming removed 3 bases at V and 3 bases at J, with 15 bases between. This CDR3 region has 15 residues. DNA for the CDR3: TGTGCCAGTAGTATGGGGACTTCGGTCCACTACGAGCAGTACTTC. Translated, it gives CASSMGTSVHYEQYF.

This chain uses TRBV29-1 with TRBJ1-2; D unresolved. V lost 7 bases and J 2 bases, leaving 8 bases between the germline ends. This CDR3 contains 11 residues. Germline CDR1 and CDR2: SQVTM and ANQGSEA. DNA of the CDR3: TGCAGCGCGATAGCCAACTATGGCTACACCTTC. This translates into CSAIANYGYTF. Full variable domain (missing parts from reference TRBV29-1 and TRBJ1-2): SAVISQKPSRDICQRGTSLTIQCQVDSQVTMMFWYRQQPGQSLTLIATANQGSEATYESGFVIDKFPISRPNLTFSTLTVSNMSPEDSSIYLCSAIANYGYTFGSGTRLTVV.

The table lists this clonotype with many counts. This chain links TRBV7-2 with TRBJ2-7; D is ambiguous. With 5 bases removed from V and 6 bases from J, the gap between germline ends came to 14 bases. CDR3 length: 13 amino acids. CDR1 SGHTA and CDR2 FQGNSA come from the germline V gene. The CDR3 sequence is CASSHPSSREQYF. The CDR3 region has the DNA TGTGCCAGCAGCCACCCGTCCAGTCGCGAGCAGTACTTC.